This TCR beta chain was retrieved from a study of monozygotic twins with inflammatory bowel disease. CDR1 MNHNS and CDR2 SASEGT come from the germline V gene. The CDR3 spans 15 residues. TCRdb re-called the 5' RACE reads and catalogs CDR3 proteins one per entry, DNA excluded. The repertoire table contains more than 300,000 distinct CDR3 sequences. Collection yielded roughly 2.3 ml of blood per donor. Whole-blood total RNA was extracted without T cell sorting. The TCR originated in a human donor with ulcerative colitis or Crohn's disease, or a healthy co-twin of an affected twin (not recorded which). The genes are TRBV6-1 and TRBJ2-7; the TCRdb call, TRBD1, lacks DNA for checking. Sequencing input: blood. The chain's CDR3 is CASRHPGTGSYEQYF.